Presented here are 5 T cell receptor beta chains from one specimen sequenced in a study of cytomegalovirus exposure and HLA in healthy donors. The PCR had 60 Vbeta and 13 Jbeta primers. This table comes from immunoSEQ multiplex PCR, and its TCRdb copy is limited to in-frame clones, with some not included. The table gives about 200,000 clones; the top ten clones make up about 1% of it. Material: PBMCs. Receptor source: a girl aged 2-10 years in good health and CMV-seropositive.

The chain is built from TRBV11-2 and TRBJ2-2, with TRBD1 matching 7 bases. The germline V gene has CDR1 SGHAT and CDR2 FQNNGV. J was trimmed by 5 bases and V by 6 bases; bases with no gene match: 18. The CDR3 is 18 residues long. CDR3 bases: TGTGCCAGCAGACTCCCCCTCTGGACAGGCGCGAGGACCGGGGAGCTGTTTTTT. The encoded protein is CASRLPLWTGARTGELFF.

V and J are TRBV27 and TRBJ1-1, with 10 nucleotides matching TRBD1. This CDR3 is 18 amino acids long. The germline gives CDR1 MNHEY, CDR2 SMNVEV (reference sequence). DNA of the CDR3: TGTGCGGGAGTATTGTGCCCGGGACAGGGGAGTTTCTGCACTGAAGCTTTCTTT. Its translation is CAGVLCPGQGSFCTEAFF.

The chain recombines TRBV5-6 with TRBJ2-7; weak D call: TRBD1 (6 bases). V shed 0 bases and J shed 1 base, with 14 bases lying between them. CDR1 is SGHDT, CDR2 YYEEEE, per germline. The CDR3 extends over 16 amino acids. CDR3 nucleotide sequence: TGTGCCAGCAGCTTGGGGGGGCTAGTTGAATCCTACGAGCAGTACTTC. It is translated as CASSLGGLVESYEQYF.

V is TRBV10-2 and J is TRBJ2-3, with 9 bases that match TRBD2. The CDR3 spans 17 residues. Germline CDR1 and CDR2: WSHSY and SAAADI. The trim removed 5 bases at V and 2 bases at J, leaving 11 bases unmatched. For the CDR3, the DNA is TGCGCCAGCAGTCCCGGGAGGGGCGGGAGGGCCACAGATACGCAGTATTTT. Encoded protein: CASSPGRGGRATDTQYF.

The V and J genes are TRBV27 and TRBJ2-7, with D tentatively TRBD1 (6 bases). The V gene's germline CDR1 is MNHEY and CDR2 SMNVEV (reference sequence). This CDR3 spans 14 amino acids. V was pared by 3 bases and J by 2 bases, with 11 bases between. CDR3 loop: CASSFTAGAYEQYF. As DNA, the CDR3 is TGTGCCAGCAGTTTCACGGCAGGGGCCTACGAGCAGTACTTC.